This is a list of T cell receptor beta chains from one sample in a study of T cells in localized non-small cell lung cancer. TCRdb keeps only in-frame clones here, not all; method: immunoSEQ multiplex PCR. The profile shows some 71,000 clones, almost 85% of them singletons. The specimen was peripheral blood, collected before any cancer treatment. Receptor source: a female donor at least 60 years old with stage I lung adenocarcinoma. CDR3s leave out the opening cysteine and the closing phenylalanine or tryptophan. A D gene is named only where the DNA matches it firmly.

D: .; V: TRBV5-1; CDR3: ASSLGQGSEAF
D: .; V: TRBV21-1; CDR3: ASPPGQDTSGANVLT
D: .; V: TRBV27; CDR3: ASSQDRLPLYGYT
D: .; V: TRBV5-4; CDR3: ASSLVGGSAEAF
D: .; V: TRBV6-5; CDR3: ASSYSGTFAAF
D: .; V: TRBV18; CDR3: ASSSNLAGTGNTEAF
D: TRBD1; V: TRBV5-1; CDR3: ASSRGQEMNTEAF
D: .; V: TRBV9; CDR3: ASSVATLAGDNEQF
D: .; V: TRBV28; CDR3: ASSFLGGNQPQH
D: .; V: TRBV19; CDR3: ASSIGGGGGADTQY
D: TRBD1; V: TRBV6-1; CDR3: ASSVDRAGGGYT
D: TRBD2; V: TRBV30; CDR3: AWSPSGLAGSYEQY
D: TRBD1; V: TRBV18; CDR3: ASSPTGLNQPQH
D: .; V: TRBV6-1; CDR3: ASSGLSGGSYEQY
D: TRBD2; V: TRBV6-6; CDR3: ASTYSLAGGYEQY
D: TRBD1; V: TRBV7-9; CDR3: ASSSRDRPSYEQY
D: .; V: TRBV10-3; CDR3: AISASGNTGELF
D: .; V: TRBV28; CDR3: ASSGGGSLSDTQY
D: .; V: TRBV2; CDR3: ASSEETSKH
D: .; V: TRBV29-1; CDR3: SGGDGYYGYT
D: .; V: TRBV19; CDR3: ASSKGRGTEAF
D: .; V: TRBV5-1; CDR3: ASSLISSLPQEGYT
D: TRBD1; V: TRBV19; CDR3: ASTPDRGDYGYT
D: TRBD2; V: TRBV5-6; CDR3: ASSSGLAGGQNIQY
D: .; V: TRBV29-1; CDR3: SVEVHAGETQY
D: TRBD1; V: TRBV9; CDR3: ASSGGQGAIT
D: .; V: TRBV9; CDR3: ASSVEGRADTEAF